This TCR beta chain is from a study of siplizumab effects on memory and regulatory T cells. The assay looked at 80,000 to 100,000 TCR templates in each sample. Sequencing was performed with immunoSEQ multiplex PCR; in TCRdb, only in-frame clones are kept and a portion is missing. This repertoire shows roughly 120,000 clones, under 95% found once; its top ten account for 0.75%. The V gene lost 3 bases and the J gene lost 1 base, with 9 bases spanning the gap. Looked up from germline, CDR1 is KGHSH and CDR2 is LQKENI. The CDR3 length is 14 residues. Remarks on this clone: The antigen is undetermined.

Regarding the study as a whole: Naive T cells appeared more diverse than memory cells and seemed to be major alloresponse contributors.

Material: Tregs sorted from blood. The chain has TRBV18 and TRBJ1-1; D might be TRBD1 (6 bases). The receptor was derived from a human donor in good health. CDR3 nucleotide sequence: TGTGCCAGCTCACCTTACAGGGAGAACACTGAAGCTTTCTTT. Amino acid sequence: CASSPYRENTEAFF.